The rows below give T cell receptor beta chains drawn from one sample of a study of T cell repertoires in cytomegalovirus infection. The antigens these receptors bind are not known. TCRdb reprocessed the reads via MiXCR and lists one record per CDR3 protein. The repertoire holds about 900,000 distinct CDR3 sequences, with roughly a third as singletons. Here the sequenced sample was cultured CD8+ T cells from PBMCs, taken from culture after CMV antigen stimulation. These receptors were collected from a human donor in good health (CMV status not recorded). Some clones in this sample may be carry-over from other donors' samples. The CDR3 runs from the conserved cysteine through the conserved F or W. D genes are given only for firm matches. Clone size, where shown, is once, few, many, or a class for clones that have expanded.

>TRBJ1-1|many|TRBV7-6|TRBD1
TGTGCCAGCAGCGCCCTAGAGACAGGGGGGATTGAAGCTTTCTTT
CASSALETGGIEAFF
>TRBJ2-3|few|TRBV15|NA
TGTGCCACCAGCAGAGAGGGGCGGAGCACAGATACGCAGTATTTT
CATSREGRSTDTQYF
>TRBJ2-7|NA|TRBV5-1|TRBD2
TGCGCCAGCAGCGGGACTAGCGGGGACCTCTCCTACGAGCAGTACTTC
CASSGTSGDLSYEQYF
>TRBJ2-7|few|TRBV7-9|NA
TGTGCCAGTACCGGGGACCGTACCTACGAGCAGTACTTC
CASTGDRTYEQYF
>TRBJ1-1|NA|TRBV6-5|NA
TGTGCCAGCATCAATAGGGGGGGAACGAACACTGAAGCTTTCTTT
CASINRGGTNTEAFF
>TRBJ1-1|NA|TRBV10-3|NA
TGTGCCATCAGTGAGTCGGCAGGAATAAGGACTGAAGCTTTCTTT
CAISESAGIRTEAFF
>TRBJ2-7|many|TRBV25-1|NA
TGTGCCAGCAGTGACTACGAGCAGTACTTC
CASSDYEQYF
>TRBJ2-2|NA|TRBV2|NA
TGTGCCAGCAGTGAAGCGTCGGGGCTTTTGAACACCGGGGAGCTGTTTTTT
CASSEASGLLNTGELFF
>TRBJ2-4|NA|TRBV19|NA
TGTGCCAGTATGAATATTAGAGGAGGGGCAAACATTCAGTACTTC
CASMNIRGGANIQYF
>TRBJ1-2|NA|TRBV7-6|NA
TGTGCCAGCAGCACGCAGAACTATGGCTACACCTTC
CASSTQNYGYTF
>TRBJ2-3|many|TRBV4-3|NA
TGCGCCAGCAGCCAGAAGAGTGGAGGCCGCAGCACAGATACGCAGTATTTT
CASSQKSGGRSTDTQYF
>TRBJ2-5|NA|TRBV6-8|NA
TGTGCCAGCAGTTCTCCTTCCAGGCCATCCCAAGAGACCCGGTACTTC
CASSSPSRPSQETRYF
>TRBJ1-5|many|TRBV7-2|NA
TGTGCCAGCAGCCTTATTCCAAGAACCAATCAGCCCCAGCATTTT
CASSLIPRTNQPQHF
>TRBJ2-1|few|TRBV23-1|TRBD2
TGCGCCAGCAGTCAACCCACGGGGGGGGCGAAGGACAATGAGCAGTTCTTC
CASSQPTGGAKDNEQFF
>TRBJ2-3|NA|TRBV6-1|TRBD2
TGTGCCAGCAGTTACACGGGACTAGCGGGGGGAGAAGATACGCAGTATTTT
CASSYTGLAGGEDTQYF
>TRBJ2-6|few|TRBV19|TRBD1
TGTGCCAGTGGTCCCCTGGACAGGGGAAGGGGGGCCAACGTCCTGACTTTC
CASGPLDRGRGANVLTF
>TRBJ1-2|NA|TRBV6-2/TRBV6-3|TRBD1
TGTGCCAGCAGTCGGGACAGTGATTTTGGCTACACCTTC
CASSRDSDFGYTF
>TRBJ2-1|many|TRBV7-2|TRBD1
TGTGCCAGCAGCTTGGACAGGGGGAGCTCCTACAATGAGCAGTTCTTC
CASSLDRGSSYNEQFF
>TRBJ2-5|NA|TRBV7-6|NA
TGTGCCAGCAGCTTTGGACCGAAGTACCAAGAGACCCAGTACTTC
CASSFGPKYQETQYF
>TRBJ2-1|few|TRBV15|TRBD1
TGTGCCACCAGCTCCGGGACAGTCTACAATGAGCAGTTCTTC
CATSSGTVYNEQFF
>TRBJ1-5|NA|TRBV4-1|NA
TGCGCCAGCAGCCAAGGCCCCCGGGGAGAAGGTCAGCCCCAGCATTTT
CASSQGPRGEGQPQHF
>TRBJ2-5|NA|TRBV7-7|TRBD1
TGTGCTAGCAGCCCCGGACAGGGAATACAAGAGACCCAGTACTTC
CASSPGQGIQETQYF
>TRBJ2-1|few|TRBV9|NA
TGTGCCAGCAGCTGGACTATTTACAATGAGCAGTTCTTC
CASSWTIYNEQFF
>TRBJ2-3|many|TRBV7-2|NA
TGTGCCAGCAGCCCAGGGACCATAAGCACAGATACGCAGTATTTT
CASSPGTISTDTQYF
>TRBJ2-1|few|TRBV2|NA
TGTGCCAGCCACATTTACAATGAGCAGTTCTTC
CASHIYNEQFF
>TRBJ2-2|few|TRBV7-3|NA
TGTGCCAGCAGCTTAGAGGGCCCTTGGTCCACCGGGGAGCTGTTTTTT
CASSLEGPWSTGELFF
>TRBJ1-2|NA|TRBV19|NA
TGTACCAGTAGTACCATATTCTTCGGACAGATCCCTAACTATGGCTACACCTTC
CTSSTIFFGQIPNYGYTF
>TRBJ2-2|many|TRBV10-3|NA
TGTGCCATCAGGAGGGGACAGAACACCGGGGAGCTGTTTTTT
CAIRRGQNTGELFF
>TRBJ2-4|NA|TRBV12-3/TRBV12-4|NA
TGTGCCAGCAGTTCTCCGGGACTTGAAGACATTCAGTACTTC
CASSSPGLEDIQYF
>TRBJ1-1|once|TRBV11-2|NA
TGTGCCAGCAGCCGATGGGACATATCGAACACTGAAGCTTACTTT
CASSRWDISNTEAYF
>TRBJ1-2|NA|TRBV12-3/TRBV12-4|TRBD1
TGTGCCACACCCCCCGGACAGGGGGCCTCGGGCTACACCTTC
CATPPGQGASGYTF
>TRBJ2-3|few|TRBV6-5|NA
TGTGCCAGCAGTTACCGGTTTAGCACAGATACGCAGTATTTT
CASSYRFSTDTQYF
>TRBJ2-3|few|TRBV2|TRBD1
TGTGCCAGCAGTCCACCTCCCGGGACAGGGGAAGGGACCACAGATACGCAGTATTTT
CASSPPPGTGEGTTDTQYF
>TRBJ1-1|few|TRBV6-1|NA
TGTGCCAGCAGTTCGAACGGCAGGTCCTTCACTGAAGCTTTCTTT
CASSSNGRSFTEAFF
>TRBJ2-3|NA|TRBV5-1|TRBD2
TGCGCCAGCAACGTGGGGGGGGACTTCACAGATACGCAGTATTTT
CASNVGGDFTDTQYF
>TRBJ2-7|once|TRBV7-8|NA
TGTGCCAGCACCTATACACGGATAGGTACCTACGAGCAGTACTTC
CASTYTRIGTYEQYF
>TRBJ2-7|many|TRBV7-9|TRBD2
TGTGCCAGCAGCACGCCCGGGAGGTCTGGGATCTACGAGCAGTACTTC
CASSTPGRSGIYEQYF
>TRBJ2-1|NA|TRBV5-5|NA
TGTGCCAGCACCCCGGGCCATAACAATGAGCAGTTCTTC
CASTPGHNNEQFF
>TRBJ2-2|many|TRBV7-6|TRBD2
TGTGCCAGCAGCACCCGTCCGGCGGGGGGCGGCACCGGGGAGCTGTTTTTT
CASSTRPAGGGTGELFF
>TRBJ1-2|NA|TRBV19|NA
TGTGCCAGTAGTATAACTGGGATGACGGCCTATGGCTACACCTTC
CASSITGMTAYGYTF
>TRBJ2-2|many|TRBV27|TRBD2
TGTGCCAGCAGTTTGCGGGGGGCGAACACCGGGGAGCTGTTTTTT
CASSLRGANTGELFF
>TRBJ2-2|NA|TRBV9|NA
TGTGCCAGCAGCGATTTTGCCGGGGAGCTGTTTTTT
CASSDFAGELFF
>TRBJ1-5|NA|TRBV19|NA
TGTGCCAGTAGTAAAAGGACCCTTCGAGGGGCTTATAGCAATCAGCCCCAGCATTTT
CASSKRTLRGAYSNQPQHF
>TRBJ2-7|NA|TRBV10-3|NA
TGTGCCATCAGTGAGTCGTCGGCCGAGACGGCACACTACGAGCAGTACTTC
CAISESSAETAHYEQYF
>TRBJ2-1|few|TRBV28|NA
TGTGCCAGCATGGACGAGCGGACCTACAATGAGCAGTTCTTC
CASMDERTYNEQFF
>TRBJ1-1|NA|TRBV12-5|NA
TGTGCTAGTGGTTCGGGGTGGCCCAACACTGAAGCTTTCTTT
CASGSGWPNTEAFF
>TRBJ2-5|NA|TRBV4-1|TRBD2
TGCGCCAGCAGCCAAGTAGCGGGGGACCTCCAAGAGACCCAGTACTTC
CASSQVAGDLQETQYF
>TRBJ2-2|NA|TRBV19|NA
TGTGCCAGTAGTTGGTTTGCGGGCGCAGACGTCGGGGAGCTGTTTTTT
CASSWFAGADVGELFF
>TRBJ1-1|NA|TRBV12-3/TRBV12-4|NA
TGTGCCAGCAGCCTCCCGGGACACATGAACACTGAAGCTTTCTTT
CASSLPGHMNTEAFF
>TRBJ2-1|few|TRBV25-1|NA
TGTGCCAGTGGGGGGGGCCAGATGGATGAGCAGTTCTTC
CASGGGQMDEQFF